This TCR beta chain is drawn from a study of control samples from healthy donors and cancer patients. Assay used: immunoSEQ multiplex PCR; TCRdb lists only in-frame clones, some missing. The sample shows roughly 130,000 clones, around 96% of them seen only once. In germline, CDR1 is MNHNS, CDR2 SASEGT. The CDR3 loop spans 15 amino acids. Trimming took 1 base from V and 3 from J; bases not matched to a gene: 4. Input material: blood. V is TRBV6-1 and J is TRBJ2-7; 9 bases match TRBD2. The origin of this receptor is a man aged 30 to 39 in good health. This chain's CDR3 is CASSEGLAGIYEQYF. In DNA, the CDR3 is TGTGCCAGCAGTGAAGGGCTAGCGGGGATCTACGAGCAGTACTTC.